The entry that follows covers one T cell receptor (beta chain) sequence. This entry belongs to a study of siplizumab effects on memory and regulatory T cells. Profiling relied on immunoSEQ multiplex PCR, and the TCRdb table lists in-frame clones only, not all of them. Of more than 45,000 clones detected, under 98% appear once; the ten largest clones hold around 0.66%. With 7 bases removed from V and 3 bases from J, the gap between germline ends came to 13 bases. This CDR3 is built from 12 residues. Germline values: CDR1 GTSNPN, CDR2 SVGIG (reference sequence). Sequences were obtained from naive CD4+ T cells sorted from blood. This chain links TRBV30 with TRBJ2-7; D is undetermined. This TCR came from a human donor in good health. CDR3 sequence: CASGQTFYEQYF. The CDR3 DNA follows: TGTGCCTCCGGGCAAACTTTCTACGAGCAGTACTTC.